The 15 T cell receptor beta chains below all came from one sample that was sequenced in a study of T cell responses to AZD1222 COVID-19 vaccine. Profiled with immunoSEQ multiplex PCR; TCRdb holds only in-frame clones, not every one. This table has about 180,000 clones, 80% to 95% appearing once. Material: peripheral blood, obtained 28 days after the second AZD1222 dose. These receptor sequences come from an adult who received the AZD1222 COVID-19 vaccine.

CDR3 region: CASSPVNTDQPQHF. In DNA, the CDR3 is TGTGCCAGTAGTCCGGTAAACACGGATCAGCCCCAGCATTTT. V is TRBV19 and J is TRBJ1-5, with unresolved D. With 5 bases removed from V and 5 bases from J, the gap between germline ends came to 13 bases. The CDR3 is 14 residues long. Germline lookup yields CDR1 LNHDA and CDR2 SQIVND (reference sequence).

The chain is built from TRBV5-5 and TRBJ1-2; no clear D gene. The V gene's germline CDR1 is SGHKS and CDR2 YYEKEE (reference sequence). Trimming took 0 bases from V and 0 from J, leaving 9 bases between them. The CDR3 consists of 15 residues. CDR3 DNA: TGTGCCAGCAGCTTGGCCTCCACAGCTAACTATGGCTACACCTTC. As protein: CASSLASTANYGYTF.

The V and J genes are TRBV4-3 and TRBJ1-1; D gene ambiguous. CDR1 and CDR2 (germline): LGHNA, YSLEER. Deletions cut 0 bases from V and 1 base from J, with 9 bases between. The CDR3 is 15 residues long. CDR3 in DNA: TGCGCCAGCAGCCAAGATTATAGTAAGAACACTGAAGCTTTCTTT. Its protein product is CASSQDYSKNTEAFF.

Worth noting for this clone: Because the CDR3's place on the DNA is in doubt, the DNA is left out and the CDR3 is given as listed by TCRdb. This chain uses TRBV20-1 with TRBJ2-7; TRBD2 reflects the table's D call only, with no check against the DNA. The germline CDR1 and CDR2 sequences are DFQATT and SNEGSKA (reference sequence). The CDR3 length is 18 residues, termini included. Here the CDR3 reads CSASQLWERGAFTYEQYF.

The chain is built from TRBV28 and TRBJ2-3, with 10 bases aligning to TRBD2. The CDR3 is 17 amino acids. Germline CDR1 and CDR2: MDHEN and SYDVKM. V gave up 8 bases and J gave up 0 bases; unmatched junction bases: 11. The CDR3 protein is CASPPQELAGSTDTQYF. DNA of the CDR3: TGTGCCAGCCCCCCTCAGGAACTAGCGGGAAGCACAGATACGCAGTATTTT.

The V gene is TRBV29-1, the J gene TRBJ2-3; D not certain. The CDR3 length is 12 residues. Trimming removed 7 bases at V and 4 bases at J, with 12 bases between. Germline V gene sequence: CDR1 SQVTM, CDR2 ANQGSEA. The CDR3 DNA is TGCAGCGCTCGGGTGGGGTCAGATACGCAGTATTTT. Translation gives CSARVGSDTQYF.

This clone was counted only a few times. V and J are TRBV4-2 and TRBJ1-2; D gene unclear. Per germline, CDR1 LGHNA and CDR2 YNFKEQ. Between the trimmed V and J ends, which lost 0 bases and 7 bases, there was a span of 0 bases. The CDR3 has 10 residues. CDR3 nucleotides: TGTGCCAGCAGCCAAGATGGCTACACCTTC. Its protein product is CASSQDGYTF.

This chain joins TRBV5-8 and TRBJ2-7; TRBD1 agrees at 8 bases. V trimming: 0 bases; J trimming: 2 bases; junction bases outside the gene matches: 4. The CDR3 runs 15 residues. Germline V gene data show CDR1 as SGHTS and CDR2 as YDEGEE. Here the CDR3 reads CASSLAGTGTYEQYF. Here the CDR3 DNA reads TGTGCCAGCAGCTTGGCCGGGACAGGAACCTACGAGCAGTACTTC.

CDR3 sequence (DNA): TGTGCCAGCAGCCCCGGTTCCTACGAGCAGTACTTC. This encodes CASSPGSYEQYF. V usage is TRBV7-9 and J usage is TRBJ2-7; D is ambiguous. V was pared by 5 bases and J by 1 base, with 6 bases between. CDR1 and CDR2 from the germline V gene are SEHNR and FQNEAQ (reference sequence). The CDR3 has 12 amino acids.

The J gene is TRBJ2-1, the V gene TRBV27; D might be TRBD2 (6 bases). The germline CDR1 and CDR2 sequences are MNHEY and SMNVEV (reference sequence). CDR3 length equals 13 residues. V was shortened by 3 bases and J by 7 bases, with 10 bases between the two germline ends. The CDR3 region has the DNA TGTGCCAGCAGTTTGAGACTAGAGAATGAGCAGTTCTTC. This codes for CASSLRLENEQFF.

This chain connects TRBV2 to TRBJ2-7; no firm D call. Per the germline V gene, CDR1 is SNHLY and CDR2 is FYNNEI. V lost 2 bases, J lost 4 bases, and 12 bases lay in between. This CDR3 comprises 14 residues. The CDR3 reads CASSESTRGYEQYF. The CDR3 nucleotides read TGTGCCAGCAGTGAAAGTACACGCGGTTACGAGCAGTACTTC.

The chain is built from TRBV16 and TRBJ1-1, with D uncertain. There are 15 residues in the CDR3. Per germline, CDR1 KGHSY and CDR2 FQNENV. V shed 4 bases and J shed 4 bases, with 16 bases lying between them. CDR3 residues: CASSPRRALGTEAFF. For the CDR3, the DNA is TGTGCCAGCAGCCCGCGCCGGGCCCTAGGCACTGAAGCTTTCTTT.

The gene calls are TRBV10-3 and TRBJ2-7; D unclear. V was shortened by 0 bases and J by 3 bases, with 9 bases between the two germline ends. The length of the CDR3 is 14 residues. Per germline, CDR1 ENHRY and CDR2 SYGVKD. The CDR3, as DNA: TGTGCCATCAGTGAGTCGATACTCAACTACGAGCAGTACTTC. This gives the protein CAISESILNYEQYF.

CDR3 loop: CASRPDRAETQYF. In DNA form, the CDR3 reads TGTGCCAGCAGACCCGACAGGGCGGAGACCCAGTACTTC. The rearrangement uses TRBV3-1 (or the pseudogene TRBV3-2) and TRBJ2-5, with TRBD1 matching over 7 bases. There are 13 residues in the CDR3. V shed 6 bases, J shed 5 bases, and the junction held 6 bases outside the gene matches. Germline CDR1 LGHDT, CDR2 YNNKEL (reference sequence).

This chain links TRBV3-1 (or the pseudogene TRBV3-2) with TRBJ2-5; the match to TRBD2 covers 10 bases. The V gene end was trimmed by 1 base and the J gene end by 1 base; junction bases not matched to a gene: 9. This CDR3 is 18 amino acids long. In germline, CDR1 is LGHDT, CDR2 YNNKEL (reference sequence). Here the CDR3 reads CASSQVVGLAGAQETQYF. CDR3 bases: TGTGCCAGCAGCCAAGTGGTTGGTCTAGCGGGAGCCCAAGAGACCCAGTACTTC.